These 3 T cell receptor beta chains were sequenced from one sample in a study of blood T cells in healthy people across ages. Primed by a sample-barcoded 5' primer and a J-beta primer mix, a second PCR proceeded for about 6 to 11 cycles. TCRdb recomputed calls from the 5' RACE reads with MiXCR, one row per CDR3 protein. Of 1.6 million or so distinct CDR3 sequences in the sample, around 35% were seen once. Source material: blood. The source of these receptors is a woman between 25 and 40 years old in good health.

The chain has TRBV11-1 and TRBJ2-7, with 7 bases that match TRBD2. This CDR3 region has 17 residues. Trimming removed 3 bases from V and 2 bases from J; junction bases left unmatched: 13. CDR1 is SGHAT, CDR2 FQDESV, per germline (reference sequence). The CDR3, as DNA: TGTGCCAGCAGCTTGGGGTCGCTACTAGCGTATCCCTACGAGCAGTACTTC. Protein product: CASSLGSLLAYPYEQYF.

This clonotype occurred a few times. The J gene is TRBJ2-7, the V gene TRBV20-1; D possibly corresponds to TRBD2 (5 bases). CDR1 and CDR2 from the germline V gene are DFQATT and SNEGSKA (reference sequence). The CDR3 loop spans 13 amino acids. Trimming cost V 3 bases and J 5 bases, with 14 bases left between them. The CDR3 DNA reads as TGCAGTGCTAGGGCAGTCGCTAGCCACGAGCAGTACTTC. Translation gives CSARAVASHEQYF.

This clonotype was observed a handful of times. V and J are TRBV30 and TRBJ2-3; no firm D call. This CDR3 is built from 14 residues. Trimming removed 1 base at V and 2 bases at J, with 10 bases between. From germline, CDR1 is GTSNPN and CDR2 SVGIG (reference sequence). The CDR3 DNA follows: TGTGCCTGGAGTGAAGAAGGGTACACAGATACGCAGTATTTT. Translating it yields CAWSEEGYTDTQYF.